Presented here are 30 T cell receptor beta chains from one specimen sequenced in a study of beta chain features in type 1 diabetes (dated by TCRdb to 2016 to 2018). Libraries were constructed by the immunoSEQ multiplex PCR assay. The High Capacity cDNA Reverse Transcription Kit was used to reverse transcribe all of the isolated RNA, meaning that expressed TCRB transcripts were what got sequenced. TCRdb obtained this table from immuneACCESS and retained in-frame rearrangements with V and J assigned. These tables miss some clones; where compared with another copy, unresolved V genes account for less than half of the shortfall, and the remainder is unexplained. For this sample there are under 150,000 clones; roughly 50% appear just once. Roughly 0.42% of the sample lies in the top ten. The specimen sequenced was Tregs from blood. In light of the paper, this sample's cell subset or site label describes: regulatory CD4+ T cells. The receptor set was obtained from a man between 18 and 29 years old in good health.

J is TRBJ2-1 and V is TRBV7-6, with TRBD2 matching over 14 bases. The V gene's germline CDR1 is SGHVS and CDR2 FNYEAQ. Losses at the gene ends were 5 bases for V and 3 bases for J; bases not matched to a gene: 0. The CDR3 sequence is 15 residues long. As DNA, the CDR3 is TGTGCCAGCAGCGGGACTAGCGGGAGCTACAATGAGCAGTTCTTC. This translates into CASSGTSGSYNEQFF.

This clone was seen a few times. The V and J genes are TRBV4-1 and TRBJ2-3, with 7 bases aligning to TRBD2. Trimming took 0 bases from V and 4 from J; bases not matched to a gene: 13. The CDR3 is 18 amino acids. CDR1 and CDR2 from the germline V gene are MGHRA and YSYEKL. The CDR3 region is CASSQDQAGPLSADTQYF. Written as DNA, the CDR3 is TGCGCCAGCAGCCAAGATCAAGCGGGACCCCTCTCGGCAGATACGCAGTATTTT.

J is TRBJ2-1 and V is TRBV28, with D possibly TRBD2 on 5 matching bases. CDR1 and CDR2 (germline): MDHEN, SYDVKM. Trimming cost V 8 bases and J 6 bases, with 14 bases left between them. The CDR3 totals 13 residues. This CDR3 is CASARGIGNEQFF. In DNA form, the CDR3 reads TGTGCCAGCGCCCGGGGAATAGGCAATGAGCAGTTCTTC.

This clone was seen more than once but under ten times. The chain carries TRBV10-3 and TRBJ2-5, with D perhaps TRBD1 (6 bases). Per germline, CDR1 ENHRY and CDR2 SYGVKD. The CDR3 totals 11 residues. V was clipped by 6 bases and J by 4 bases, with 6 bases between them. Here the CDR3 reads CAIRGGETQYF. In DNA form, the CDR3 reads TGTGCCATCAGAGGGGGAGAGACCCAGTACTTC.

The gene calls are TRBV18 and TRBJ2-7; no reliable D call. Per germline, CDR1 KGHSH and CDR2 LQKENI. The CDR3 has 13 residues. The V gene lost 2 bases and the J gene lost 0 bases, with 5 bases spanning the gap. CDR3 coding DNA: TGTGCCAGCTCACCAACTACCTCCTACGAGCAGTACTTC. It is translated as CASSPTTSYEQYF.

The table lists this clone with a few counts. This chain uses TRBV28 with TRBJ1-5; D remains unclear. CDR3 length equals 16 residues. The V gene lost 6 bases and the J gene lost 2 bases, with 17 bases spanning the gap. The germline gives CDR1 MDHEN, CDR2 SYDVKM. The DNA of the CDR3 is TGTGCCAGCAGGGCTGATGGGCCGGAGGGCAATCAGCCCCAGCATTTT. Its translation: CASRADGPEGNQPQHF.

This clone came up a few times. The chain links TRBV7-9 to TRBJ2-7; TRBD1 aligns across 8 bases. The germline V gene encodes CDR1 SEHNR and CDR2 FQNEAQ (reference sequence). The CDR3 loop spans 14 amino acids. V was clipped by 1 base and J by 4 bases; unmatched bases: 3. CDR3 loop: CASSLGTGPYEQYF. CDR3 DNA sequence: TGTGCCAGCAGCTTAGGGACAGGGCCGTACGAGCAGTACTTC.

This clone was seen a few times. The chain is built from TRBV5-1 and TRBJ2-7, with D possibly TRBD1 on 5 matching bases. With 4 bases removed from V and 6 bases from J, the gap between germline ends came to 11 bases. The CDR3 contains 12 residues. CDR1 and CDR2 from the germline V gene are SGHRS and YFSETQ. The CDR3 DNA is TGCGCCAGCAGCGTCGGCCAGGGCGAGCAGTACTTC. This codes for CASSVGQGEQYF.

The gene calls are TRBV5-1 and TRBJ2-7, with 9 nucleotides matching TRBD1. The CDR3 runs 16 residues. Looked up from germline, CDR1 is SGHRS and CDR2 is YFSETQ. After removal of 3 bases from V and 4 bases from J, the junction contained 11 bases not matched to a gene. The CDR3 DNA reads TGCGCCAGCAGCTCGCTCACAGGGGGCGCTTGGTACGAGCAGTACTTC. Its translation is CASSSLTGGAWYEQYF.

The rearrangement links TRBV9 to TRBJ1-4; 7 bases align to TRBD1. V was clipped by 0 bases and J by 7 bases; unmatched bases: 6. CDR1 SGDLS and CDR2 YYNGEE come from the germline V gene. The CDR3 contains 15 residues. The CDR3 protein is CASSVEQGFGEKLFF. In DNA form, the CDR3 reads TGTGCCAGCAGCGTAGAACAGGGGTTCGGTGAAAAACTGTTTTTT.

V gene TRBV9 combines with J gene TRBJ1-2; maybe TRBD1 (5 bases). Germline CDR1 SGDLS, CDR2 YYNGEE. The CDR3 contains 15 residues. The V end lost 0 bases, the J end lost 8 bases, and 17 bases lay between the germline ends. The CDR3 nucleotides are TGTGCCAGCAGCGTAGAGGCAGGGATGGTAGGCGGCTACACCTTC. It codes for CASSVEAGMVGGYTF.

The gene calls are TRBV6-5 and TRBJ2-6, with unresolved D. The germline V gene has CDR1 MNHEY and CDR2 SVGAGI. The V and J ends lost 6 bases and 2 bases respectively, with 5 bases between them. The CDR3 runs 13 residues. For the CDR3, the DNA is TGTGCCAGCAGGGTAGCTGGGGCCAACGTCCTGACTTTC. This codes for CASRVAGANVLTF.

This clone appeared a few times. The rearrangement joins TRBV29-1 to TRBJ2-5; 9 positions match TRBD1. V shed 7 bases, J shed 5 bases, and the junction held 5 bases outside the gene matches. Per the germline V gene, CDR1 is SQVTM and CDR2 is ANQGSEA. This CDR3 is 12 amino acids long. CDR3 nucleotide sequence: TGCAGCGCCGAGGGGACAGGGGAGACCCAGTACTTC. This sequence encodes CSAEGTGETQYF.

This chain uses TRBV7-3 with TRBJ2-3; D might be TRBD2 (6 bases). The V end was cut by 0 bases, the J end by 0 bases, with 10 bases between. The CDR3 is made up of 16 amino acids. Germline V gene sequence: CDR1 SGHTA, CDR2 FQGTGA. The CDR3: CASSLTSGGSTDTQYF. The CDR3 coding sequence is TGTGCCAGCAGCTTAACGTCCGGGGGTAGCACAGATACGCAGTATTTT.

This chain links TRBV18 with TRBJ1-5; a possible D gene is TRBD1 (5 bases). V was trimmed by 4 bases and J by 3 bases, leaving 10 bases between them. The germline V gene encodes CDR1 KGHSH and CDR2 LQKENI. The CDR3 extends over 14 amino acids. In nucleotides, the CDR3 is TGTGCCAGCTCACAGACAGCAATCAATCAGCCCCAGCATTTT. This sequence encodes CASSQTAINQPQHF.

J is TRBJ1-5 and V is TRBV18; tentatively, D is TRBD1 (6 bases). The CDR3 length is 14 residues. The germline gives CDR1 KGHSH, CDR2 LQKENI. The ends were cut back, 6 bases at V and 7 bases at J, with 16 bases in the middle. CDR3: CASSPGTFLQPQHF. CDR3 nucleotide sequence: TGTGCCAGCTCCCCCGGGACATTTCTCCAGCCCCAGCATTTT.

The chain employs TRBV13 and TRBJ1-5; 8 bases map to TRBD1. There are 18 residues in the CDR3. CDR1 and CDR2 (germline): PRHDT, FYEKMQ (reference sequence). With 5 bases clipped from V and 2 bases from J, the junction kept 14 bases outside the gene matches. The DNA of the CDR3 is TGTGCCAGCAGCGTCTTGACAGGGGTCAAAGCTGGCAATCAGCCCCAGCATTTT. Its protein product is CASSVLTGVKAGNQPQHF.

The chain uses TRBV27 and TRBJ2-7; 7 nucleotides line up with TRBD1. The CDR3 covers 12 residues. CDR1 MNHEY and CDR2 SMNVEV come from the germline V gene (reference sequence). V was pared by 7 bases and J by 9 bases, with 9 bases of the junction left unmatched. As DNA, the CDR3 is TGTGCCAGCATGCACAGGGGATCAGGGCAGTACTTC. Amino acid sequence: CASMHRGSGQYF.

The chain couples TRBV6-1 to TRBJ2-2; TRBD2 is a possible D gene (6 bases). The CDR3 is 15 residues long. CDR1 MNHNS and CDR2 SASEGT come from the germline V gene. The V end was cut by 8 bases, the J end by 6 bases, with 19 bases between. CDR3 nucleotide sequence: TGTGCCAGCGTTAGGGCTATGCGGGGTCCCGGGGAGCTGTTTTTT. Its translation is CASVRAMRGPGELFF.

CDR3 in DNA: TGTGCCAGCCTAGGGACGGGGAGGAAAGGGGAAAAACTGTTTTTT. Translation gives CASLGTGRKGEKLFF. The chain employs TRBV2 and TRBJ1-4, with D possibly matching TRBD1 (5 bases). The germline CDR1 and CDR2 sequences are SNHLY and FYNNEI. V was pared by 8 bases and J by 8 bases, with 21 bases between. CDR3 length: 15 residues.

Remarks on this clone: Other DNA sequences in this sample translate to the same CDR3. The rearrangement links TRBV7-9 to TRBJ2-6; 9 bases align to TRBD1. J lost 1 base, V lost 5 bases, and 6 bases had no gene match. From germline, CDR1 is SEHNR and CDR2 FQNEAQ (reference sequence). CDR3 length: 17 residues. CDR3 region: CASSPGTGLSGANVLTF. The CDR3 coding sequence is TGTGCCAGCAGCCCTGGGACAGGGTTATCTGGGGCCAACGTCCTGACTTTC.

The chain recombines TRBV29-1 with TRBJ2-1; 7 bases line up with TRBD1. The CDR3 runs 15 residues. V shed 4 bases and J 7 bases; nucleotides not matched to a gene: 13. CDR1 SQVTM and CDR2 ANQGSEA come from the germline V gene. CDR3 sequence reads: CSVGFRDSQGNEQFF. DNA for the CDR3: TGCAGCGTTGGTTTCCGGGACAGTCAAGGGAATGAGCAGTTCTTC.

A few counts support this clone. The V and J genes are TRBV2 and TRBJ1-1, with 7 nucleotides matching TRBD1. Trimming removed 5 bases from V and 5 bases from J; junction bases left unmatched: 8. Germline CDR1 reads SNHLY; CDR2 reads FYNNEI. The CDR3 spans 14 residues. CDR3: CASSSLAGGTEAFF. As DNA, the CDR3 is TGTGCCAGCAGTTCTTTGGCAGGGGGGACTGAAGCTTTCTTT.

In this sample, this clone turned up a few times. This chain joins TRBV13 and TRBJ2-1; 10 bases map to TRBD2. Germline CDR1 and CDR2: PRHDT and FYEKMQ (reference sequence). CDR3 length: 16 amino acids. The J segment lost 4 bases and the V segment lost 2 bases, leaving 5 bases of the junction unmatched. The chain's CDR3 is CASSLPAGGPYNEQFF. The DNA for the CDR3 is TGTGCCAGCAGCTTACCAGCGGGGGGGCCATACAATGAGCAGTTCTTC.

This sequence joins TRBV7-2 and TRBJ2-3; 11 bases line up with TRBD2. Per the germline V gene, CDR1 is SGHTA and CDR2 is FQGNSA. The CDR3 covers 16 residues. V trimming: 1 base; J trimming: 5 bases; junction bases outside the gene matches: 5. The CDR3 DNA reads as TGTGCCAGCAGCTTAGTCCTAGCGGGAGGTGGAGATACGCAGTATTTT. It translates to CASSLVLAGGGDTQYF.

There are a few counts of this clone. V is TRBV25-1 and J is TRBJ2-7; D might be TRBD1 (5 bases). Germline values: CDR1 MGHDK, CDR2 SYGVNS. V dropped 8 bases and J dropped 3 bases, with 20 bases sitting between them. The CDR3 is 15 amino acids. The CDR3 protein is CASSGHNPPVYEQYF. CDR3 nucleotides: TGTGCCAGCTCAGGACACAACCCTCCCGTCTACGAGCAGTACTTC.

The chain recombines TRBV10-3 with TRBJ2-7; 9 nucleotides match TRBD1. Germline assignment: CDR1 ENHRY and CDR2 SYGVKD. J gave up 3 bases and V 5 bases, and 8 bases lay outside the gene matches. The CDR3 is 15 residues long. The CDR3 DNA is TGTGCCATCAGTCGCCGGGACAGGGACAACTACGAGCAGTACTTC. Its translation is CAISRRDRDNYEQYF.

This clone was observed a single time. CDR3 sequence (DNA): TGCAGCGCTGACAGGGGAGGCTACACCTTC. Amino acids: CSADRGGYTF. This chain connects TRBV29-1 to TRBJ1-2, with 8 bases fitting TRBD1. V was clipped by 7 bases and J by 8 bases; unmatched bases: 3. The germline CDR1 and CDR2 sequences are SQVTM and ANQGSEA. The CDR3 has 10 residues.

The rearrangement joins TRBV7-2 to TRBJ2-7; TRBD2 matches at 12 bases. J gave up 0 bases and V 3 bases, and 9 bases lay outside the gene matches. CDR3 length equals 18 residues. Germline CDR1 and CDR2: SGHTA and FQGNSA. CDR3 nucleotide sequence: TGTGCCAGCAGCTTCCGAACTAGCGGGGGGCTCCTCTCCTACGAGCAGTACTTC. Its translation: CASSFRTSGGLLSYEQYF. Full variable domain (missing parts from reference TRBV7-2 and TRBJ2-7): GAGVSQSPSNKVTEKGKDVELRCDPISGHTALYWYRQSLGQGLEFLIYFQGNSAPDKSGLPSDRFSAERTGGSVSTLTIQRTQQEDSAVYLCASSFRTSGGLLSYEQYFGPGTRLTVT.

The chain links TRBV28 to TRBJ1-5, with 7 positions matching TRBD1. The CDR3 totals 16 residues. J lost 6 bases, V lost 1 base, and 9 bases had no gene match. Germline V CDR1 and CDR2: MDHEN, SYDVKM. CDR3 bases: TGTGCCAGCAGTTTATCCGGGACAGTCCTAGGTCAGCCCCAGCATTTT. Translated, it gives CASSLSGTVLGQPQHF.